The rows below give T cell receptor beta chains drawn from one sample of a study of shared clonotypes between healthy human individuals. Generated by immunoSEQ multiplex PCR, the TCRdb table keeps only in-frame clones and is missing some. The sample carries about 470,000 clones, 75% to 85% recorded once. The sample taken for sequencing was PBMCs. The source is a woman between 40 and 55 years old in good health. Some clones in this sample may be carry-over from other donors' samples. Each CDR3 is given with its conserved first and last residue. A D gene is named only where the DNA matches it firmly. Part of the rows lack a size; the others show once, few, many or a class for expanded clones.

>TRBV6-1|-|TRBJ2-3|-
TGTGCCAGCAGTGAAATTGGGGGAGGTACCACAGATACGCAGTATTTT
CASSEIGGGTTDTQYF
>TRBV10-1|-|TRBJ1-4|-
TGCGCCAGCAGTGAGACACAGACAACTAATGAAAAACTGTTTTTT
CASSETQTTNEKLFF
>TRBV5-1|-|TRBJ2-7|-
TGCGCCAGCAGCCCTGGACCAGCTGGGAACTCCTACGAGCAGTACTTC
CASSPGPAGNSYEQYF
>TRBV6-5|-|TRBJ2-7|TRBD1
TGTGCCAGCAGTCGAGGACAGGGCTCCTACGAGCAGTACTTC
CASSRGQGSYEQYF
>TRBV19|-|TRBJ2-5|TRBD1
TGTGCCAGTAGTAACCGACAGGGGGTGGAGACCCAGTACTTC
CASSNRQGVETQYF
>TRBV5-1|-|TRBJ2-5|TRBD2
TGCGCCAGCAGCTACACTAGCGGGAGAGGAGAGACCCAGTACTTC
CASSYTSGRGETQYF
>TRBV10-3|-|TRBJ2-1|TRBD1
TGTGCCATCAGTCAGGGACAGGTCGATGAGCAGTTCTTC
CAISQGQVDEQFF
>TRBV7-9|once|TRBJ2-3|TRBD2
TGTGCCAGCAGCTTAGTGGCGGGGGGCACAGATACGCAGTATTTT
CASSLVAGGTDTQYF
>TRBV19|-|TRBJ2-5|TRBD1
TGTGCCAGTAGTAGACAGGGAGAGACCCAGTACTTC
CASSRQGETQYF
>TRBV18|-|TRBJ2-1|-
TGTGCCAGCTCACCGGTGGGGACAAACTCCTACAATGAGCAGTTCTTC
CASSPVGTNSYNEQFF
>TRBV6-1|-|TRBJ2-5|-
TGTGCCAGCACGAGGGAGTCTCGGGAGACCCAGTACTTC
CASTRESRETQYF
>TRBV5-1|-|TRBJ2-3|-
TGCGCCAGCAGCTTGGCCGGCACAGATACGCAGTATTTT
CASSLAGTDTQYF
>TRBV6-1|-|TRBJ2-7|-
TGTGCCAGCAGTGAAATAGCGGGCAGGGGGTCGTACGAGCAGTACTTC
CASSEIAGRGSYEQYF
>TRBV27|-|TRBJ2-7|TRBD2
TGTGCCAGCAGAAGGAGGGGAATAGGTGGTCTAGCGGGAGTGGGCCTCGACGAGCAGTACTTC
CASRRRGIGGLAGVGLDEQYF
>TRBV19|few|TRBJ1-2|-
TGTGCCAGTAGTAGCCCGGACACCTACAACTATGGCTACACCTTC
CASSSPDTYNYGYTF
>TRBV11-1|-|TRBJ2-5|TRBD1
TGTGCCAGCAGCCTCCGGGACAGGGCTTACCAAGAGACCCAGTACTTC
CASSLRDRAYQETQYF
>TRBV5-4|-|TRBJ2-2|TRBD2
TGTGCCAGCAGCTTGGGGGGCGGGAGGAACACCGGGGAGCTGTTTTTT
CASSLGGGRNTGELFF
>TRBV28|-|TRBJ1-1|TRBD1
TGTGCCAGCAGTTTGGGGACAGTGAAAACTGAAGCTTTCTTT
CASSLGTVKTEAFF
>TRBV6-1|-|TRBJ1-2|-
TGTGCCAGCAGTGACCTCTATGGCTACACCTTC
CASSDLYGYTF
>TRBV27|many|TRBJ1-2|-
TGTGCCAGCAGCCCTCAGGGTAACGGCTATGGCTACACCTTC
CASSPQGNGYGYTF
>TRBV28|few|TRBJ1-1|TRBD1
TGTGCCAGCAGTCAACAGGGGCCTAGGACTGAAGCTTTCTTT
CASSQQGPRTEAFF
>TRBV19|-|TRBJ2-2|TRBD2
TGTGCCAGCAGTCCTAGACAGTGGACTAGCGGGAACACCGGGGAGCTGTTTTTT
CASSPRQWTSGNTGELFF
>TRBV6-6|many|TRBJ2-7|TRBD1
TGTGCCAGCAGTTCAACCGGGACAGGAATCTACGAGCAGTACTTC
CASSSTGTGIYEQYF
>TRBV6-5|few|TRBJ2-7|-
TGTGCCAGCAGTTACTCGAAGGGGACCGAGCAGTACTTC
CASSYSKGTEQYF
>TRBV11-2|-|TRBJ2-1|-
TGTGCCAGCAGCTTAGGGAGAACTACAGTACTCTTC
CASSLGRTTVLF
>TRBV27|-|TRBJ1-5|-
TGTGCCAGCAGTTTTTCCTCGACAGGAAGGCAGCCCCAGCATTTT
CASSFSSTGRQPQHF
>TRBV25-1|-|TRBJ2-1|TRBD1
TGTGCCAGCAGTGGACCCGGGACAGGGGGGTTAGGTGAGCAGTTCTTC
CASSGPGTGGLGEQFF
>TRBV18|-|TRBJ1-1|-
TGTGCCAGCTCACCACGACCAGGGTATGAAGCTTTCTTT
CASSPRPGYEAFF
>TRBV21-1|-|TRBJ2-7|-
TGTGCCAGCAGCAAAGCCGGAGGGTTCCCCTACGAGCAGTACTTC
CASSKAGGFPYEQYF
>TRBV7-6|-|TRBJ1-1|-
TGTGCCAGCAGCTCCCGGGTGGGGAGGGGTGGAACTGAAGCTTTCTTT
CASSSRVGRGGTEAFF
>TRBV10-3|-|TRBJ2-7|-
TGTGCCACCAAACCAGGCTCCTACGAGCAGTACTTC
CATKPGSYEQYF
>TRBV6-5|once|TRBJ2-1|-
TGTGCCAGCAGCCCACCAGGGACTTGGGACAATGAGCAGTTCTTC
CASSPPGTWDNEQFF
>TRBV28|-|TRBJ2-7|TRBD2
TGTGCCAGCAGTTTGGGTAGCGGGAGACCCTACGAGCAGTACTTC
CASSLGSGRPYEQYF
>TRBV19|-|TRBJ2-1|TRBD2
TGTGCCAGTAGTGGTGCGACTAGCGGGTCCTACAATGAGCAGTTCTTC
CASSGATSGSYNEQFF
>TRBV6-1|-|TRBJ1-4|TRBD1
TGTGCCAGCACCCCCGACAGGGGGAATGAAAAACTGTTTTTT
CASTPDRGNEKLFF
>TRBV11-1|-|TRBJ1-4|TRBD1
TGTGCCAGCAGACAAGGGACAGGGACAAATGAAAAACTGTTTTTT
CASRQGTGTNEKLFF
>TRBV6-1|-|TRBJ2-6|-
TGTGCCGCTAACGGGGTATCTGGGGCCAACGTCCTGACTTTC
CAANGVSGANVLTF
>TRBV6-6|-|TRBJ2-3|-
TGTGCCAGCAGTACAACTGTCACAGATACGCAGTATTTT
CASSTTVTDTQYF
>TRBV27|-|TRBJ2-7|TRBD2
TGTGCCAGCAGCCTCCGCAGCGTGGGACTAGCGTGGTACGAGCAGTACTTC
CASSLRSVGLAWYEQYF
>TRBV15|few|TRBJ2-6|-
TGTGCCACCAGCAGAGCTTCGGCCGGGGGCTCTGGGGCCAACGTCCTGACTTTC
CATSRASAGGSGANVLTF